The 22 T cell receptor beta chains reported below all come from one sample, sequenced in a study of cytomegalovirus exposure and HLA in healthy donors. Primers for the PCR totalled 60 Vbeta and 13 Jbeta. Profiling relied on immunoSEQ multiplex PCR, and the TCRdb table lists in-frame clones only, not all of them. The sample records approximately 150,000 clones, 55% to 75% being singletons. Material: PBMCs. The receptors stem from a human donor in good health.

This chain links TRBV4-1 with TRBJ2-2, with 10 bases matching TRBD1. Germline CDR1 MGHRA, CDR2 YSYEKL. The V gene end was trimmed by 4 bases and the J gene end by 6 bases; junction bases not matched to a gene: 8. The CDR3 runs to 16 residues. The CDR3: CASSLGQGVLSGELFF. In DNA form, the CDR3 reads TGCGCCAGCAGCCTAGGACAGGGGGTCCTTTCCGGGGAGCTGTTTTTT.

The rearrangement links TRBV6-1 to TRBJ1-4, with unresolved D. This CDR3 has 16 amino acids. The ends were cut back, 0 bases at V and 7 bases at J, with 15 bases in the middle. Germline values: CDR1 MNHNS, CDR2 SASEGT. The CDR3 bases are TGTGCCAGCAGTGAAGCGCTAGGCGGAGGGAGTGAAAAACTGTTTTTT. Its translation is CASSEALGGGSEKLFF.

V usage is TRBV5-6 and J usage is TRBJ2-2; D possibly corresponds to TRBD2 (5 bases). V lost 0 bases and J lost 4, with 16 bases in between. This CDR3 comprises 17 residues. Germline V lookup: CDR1 SGHDT, CDR2 YYEEEE. This CDR3 is CASSLEIRLTGTGELFF. The CDR3 DNA follows: TGTGCCAGCAGCTTGGAAATCCGACTAACGGGCACCGGGGAGCTGTTTTTT.

This chain joins TRBV2 and TRBJ1-1, with 7 nucleotides matching TRBD1. The CDR3 is 13 residues long. The germline V gene encodes CDR1 SNHLY and CDR2 FYNNEI. Trimming took 11 bases from V and 6 from J; bases not matched to a gene: 12. CDR3 sequence: CAGRQGWGAEAFF. DNA for the CDR3: TGTGCCGGACGACAGGGATGGGGCGCTGAAGCTTTCTTT.

The rearrangement uses TRBV5-4 and TRBJ1-4, with a tentative D call TRBD1 (5 bases). The CDR3 runs 15 residues. The V gene lost 0 bases and the J gene lost 4 bases, with 10 bases spanning the gap. Germline assignment: CDR1 SGHNT and CDR2 YYREEE (reference sequence). CDR3 DNA: TGTGCCAGCAGCTTGGGGCAGGGTGGTAATGAAAAACTGTTTTTT. Its translation is CASSLGQGGNEKLFF.

This clone was seen more than once but under ten times. Different DNA sequences within this sample yield the same CDR3. V is TRBV10-3 and J is TRBJ1-1, with 8 bases aligning to TRBD1. Trimming at V came to 5 bases and at J to 4 bases, leaving 3 bases not matched to a gene. Germline V lookup: CDR1 ENHRY, CDR2 SYGVKD. This CDR3 contains 13 residues. This CDR3 is CAISPTGGTEAFF. The CDR3 coding sequence is TGTGCCATCAGTCCAACAGGGGGCACTGAAGCTTTCTTT.

The chain uses TRBV27 and TRBJ1-2, with TRBD1 matching over 9 bases. The germline V gene has CDR1 MNHEY and CDR2 SMNVEV (reference sequence). V shed 5 bases and J 8 bases; nucleotides not matched to a gene: 6. The CDR3 is 13 amino acids. CDR3 DNA sequence: TGTGCCAGCAGTGGGACAGGGCTACGGGGCTACACCTTC. Translation gives CASSGTGLRGYTF.

This sequence joins TRBV9 and TRBJ2-3; 9 nucleotides agree with TRBD2. CDR3 length: 16 residues. The V and J ends lost 1 base and 4 bases, in that order; junction bases with no gene match: 7. The germline CDR1 and CDR2 sequences are SGDLS and YYNGEE. The CDR3 bases are TGTGCCAGCAGCGTACGCGGCGGGGGGGCATCAGATACGCAGTATTTT. Encoded protein: CASSVRGGGASDTQYF.

The chain employs TRBV10-3 and TRBJ2-7; TRBD1 is a possible D gene (5 bases). The V gene's germline CDR1 is ENHRY and CDR2 SYGVKD. Trimming cost V 0 bases and J 5 bases, with 20 bases left between them. CDR3 length equals 17 residues. CDR3 region: CAISESGRVRLSNEQYF. The CDR3, as DNA: TGTGCCATCAGTGAGTCAGGCAGGGTCCGCCTTAGTAACGAGCAGTACTTC.

This chain uses TRBV5-1 with TRBJ2-7; D gene ambiguous. The CDR3 is made up of 14 amino acids. Trimming shortened V by 4 bases and J by 0 bases, and 11 bases separated the two germline ends. The germline gives CDR1 SGHRS, CDR2 YFSETQ. CDR3 in DNA: TGCGCCAGCAGCCCCAGGATCCTCTCCTACGAGCAGTACTTC. It encodes CASSPRILSYEQYF.

The genes are TRBV5-1 and TRBJ1-1, with D perhaps TRBD1 (5 bases). The CDR3 runs to 15 residues. Germline CDR1 SGHRS, CDR2 YFSETQ. With 0 bases removed from V and 5 bases from J, the gap between germline ends came to 14 bases. CDR3 nucleotides: TGCGCCAGCAGCTTGGAGTCGGGGGGGGTAACTGAAGCTTTCTTT. Amino acids: CASSLESGGVTEAFF.

The chain links TRBV30 to TRBJ1-2; 9 nucleotides line up with TRBD1. Germline V CDR1 and CDR2: GTSNPN, SVGIG (reference sequence). The CDR3 extends over 14 amino acids. The CDR3 is CAGGPTGGGYGYTF. CDR3 nucleotides: TGTGCTGGAGGCCCGACAGGGGGTGGGTATGGCTACACCTTC.

J is TRBJ2-1 and V is TRBV5-1; unclear D gene. Per the germline V gene, CDR1 is SGHRS and CDR2 is YFSETQ. The CDR3 sequence is 11 residues long. V shed 6 bases and J shed 9 bases, with 10 bases lying between them. The DNA of the CDR3 is TGCGCCAGCACCGATACAACTGAGCAGTTCTTC. This encodes CASTDTTEQFF.

This chain uses TRBV14 with TRBJ2-5, with D tentatively TRBD2 (5 bases). V dropped 4 bases and J dropped 5 bases, with 14 bases sitting between them. Germline V lookup: CDR1 SGHDN, CDR2 FVKESK. The CDR3 is 14 residues long. The CDR3: CASSPLGWRETQYF. The CDR3, as DNA: TGTGCCAGCAGCCCTCTGGGCTGGAGGGAGACCCAGTACTTC.

This clone was counted between two and nine times. The rearrangement links TRBV18 to TRBJ2-5; D is uncertain. V shed 3 bases and J shed 2 bases, with 13 bases lying between them. This CDR3 region has 15 residues. CDR1 is KGHSH and CDR2 is LQKENI in the germline V gene. The CDR3 region has the DNA TGTGCCAGCTCACCGGTATTTAGTGTACAAGAGACCCAGTACTTC. It codes for CASSPVFSVQETQYF.

The chain links TRBV10-3 to TRBJ2-7; D remains ambiguous. Trimming shortened V by 0 bases and J by 1 base, and 10 bases separated the two germline ends. The germline gives CDR1 ENHRY, CDR2 SYGVKD. The CDR3 loop spans 15 amino acids. The CDR3 nucleotides are TGTGCCATCAGTGAGTCGGTAACTCGTTCCTACGAGCAGTACTTC. Protein: CAISESVTRSYEQYF.

V and J are TRBV4-3 and TRBJ2-1; 12 bases map to TRBD2. After removal of 2 bases from V and 7 bases from J, the junction contained 9 bases not matched to a gene. The CDR3 loop spans 17 amino acids. Germline values: CDR1 LGHNA, CDR2 YSLEER. The CDR3 spells CASSQRNLAGGQNEQFF. CDR3 in DNA: TGCGCCAGCAGCCAACGAAATCTAGCGGGGGGGCAAAATGAGCAGTTCTTC.

This clone was seen just once. This chain uses TRBV6-5 with TRBJ1-6; D is perhaps TRBD1 (6 bases). Trimming took off 9 bases at V and 10 bases at J, with 22 bases between the two ends. The germline CDR1 and CDR2 sequences are MNHEY and SVGAGI. The CDR3 sequence is 15 residues long. The CDR3 spells CASQPRTALGSPLHF. CDR3 nucleotides: TGTGCCAGTCAGCCCAGGACAGCGCTAGGGTCACCCCTCCACTTT.

J is TRBJ2-2 and V is TRBV4-3; 7 bases match TRBD2. The CDR3 extends over 17 amino acids. Looked up from germline, CDR1 is LGHNA and CDR2 is YSLEER. Trimming cost V 0 bases and J 0 bases; bases outside gene matches: 4. CDR3 nucleotides: TGCGCCAGCAGCCAAGAATGGGGGGGGGCGAACACCGGGGAGCTGTTTTTT. Translated: CASSQEWGGANTGELFF.

This clone was seen only once. The rearrangement uses TRBV7-9 and TRBJ2-7, with no clear D. Germline values: CDR1 SEHNR, CDR2 FQNEAQ (reference sequence). The CDR3 sequence is 12 residues long. Trimming left V 5 bases short and J 3 bases short, with 8 bases between. CDR3 amino acids: CASSLLLYEQYF. CDR3 in DNA: TGTGCCAGCAGCCTACTCCTCTACGAGCAGTACTTC.

The chain carries TRBV6-1 and TRBJ1-2, with D possibly matching TRBD1 (6 bases). This CDR3 is 14 amino acids long. Trimming stripped 2 bases from V and 7 bases from J, with 14 bases between. Germline CDR1 and CDR2: MNHNS and SASEGT. DNA of the CDR3: TGTGCCAGCAGTGAATACAGGGCCGGTCTTGGCTACACCTTC. Amino acids: CASSEYRAGLGYTF.

The chain couples TRBV27 to TRBJ1-4; unclear D gene. The CDR3 totals 14 residues. CDR1 is MNHEY and CDR2 is SMNVEV in the germline V gene (reference sequence). V lost 2 bases and J 7 bases, leaving 11 bases between the germline ends. The CDR3 sequence is CASSLSGVGEKLFF. The CDR3 DNA reads TGTGCCAGCAGTTTAAGCGGGGTGGGTGAAAAACTGTTTTTT.